The rows below give T cell receptor beta chains drawn from one sample of a study of naive and memory T cell subsets. In TCRdb, the UMI-ligation and nested PCR reads were re-called with MiXCR into one record per CDR3 protein. The table includes around 93,000 distinct CDR3 sequences, 11% detected once. Sequencing was performed on naive CD4+ T cells from blood. The receptor source for this set is a human donor in good health. Both conserved end residues are part of each CDR3. The D gene is left open where the match is weak. The size of a clone is reported for some rows only, either as once, few or many, or as a class for expanded clones.

D gene,V gene,J gene,clone size,CDR3 DNA,CDR3 protein
.,TRBV9,TRBJ2-5,many,TGTGCCAGCAGCGTAGTTCCAGGGAACCAAGAGACCCAGTACTTC,CASSVVPGNQETQYF
.,TRBV20-1,TRBJ1-1,.,TGCAGTGCTAGTCGCCGGGACACTGAAGCTTTCTTT,CSASRRDTEAFF
.,TRBV12-3/TRBV12-4,TRBJ2-6,many,TGTGCCAGCAGTCCTCACTCGGGCCTTTCTGGGGCCAACGTCCTGACTTTC,CASSPHSGLSGANVLTF
.,TRBV4-3,TRBJ1-1,.,TGCGCCAGCAGCCATGCCTCGGGGCTTCAATCTATGGCTTTCTTT,CASSHASGLQSMAFF
TRBD2,TRBV7-9,TRBJ2-3,many,TGTGCCAGCAGCGGCGGGAGTGCAGATACGCAGTATTTT,CASSGGSADTQYF
.,TRBV5-1,TRBJ2-3,.,TGCGCCAGCAGCCCCGGAGGGGGGGGCGCAGATACGCAGTATTTT,CASSPGGGGADTQYF
TRBD1,TRBV12-3/TRBV12-4,TRBJ2-1,.,TGTGCCAGTCTTCAGGGGGCCCATGAGCAGTTCTTC,CASLQGAHEQFF
.,TRBV11-2,TRBJ2-7,.,TGTGCCAGCAGCTTAATTGGGGGCCCCTACGAGCAGTACTTC,CASSLIGGPYEQYF
.,TRBV20-1,TRBJ2-1,few,TGCAGTGCTCCGGGCAGGATAGGCAATGAGCAGTTCTTC,CSAPGRIGNEQFF
.,TRBV28,TRBJ1-1,many,TGTGCCAGCAGCCTCGGGACCCTGAACACTGAAGCTTTCTTT,CASSLGTLNTEAFF
TRBD2,TRBV5-4,TRBJ2-5,few,TGTGCCAGCAGCCCCGCCGGGACTAGCGGGGTTTACCAAGAGACCCAGTACTTC,CASSPAGTSGVYQETQYF
.,TRBV6-5,TRBJ2-7,.,TGTGCCAGCAGAAGAGACGGGACCTCCTACGAGCAGTACTTC,CASRRDGTSYEQYF
.,TRBV12-3/TRBV12-4,TRBJ1-5,.,TGTGCCAGCAGTTCCGCTCCCAATCAGCCCCAGCATTTT,CASSSAPNQPQHF
TRBD2,TRBV6-2/TRBV6-3,TRBJ2-7,few,TGTGCCAGCAGCCCGCGAGCGGGAGGAATCTACGAGCAGTACTTC,CASSPRAGGIYEQYF
TRBD2,TRBV10-3,TRBJ2-1,many,TGTGCCATCAGCCAAGGACTAGCGGGAGCGGGGACAAATGAGCAGTTCTTC,CAISQGLAGAGTNEQFF
.,TRBV11-2,TRBJ1-1,few,TGTGCCAGCAGCTTAGTTGGCCCGAAAATGAACACTGAAGCTTTCTTT,CASSLVGPKMNTEAFF
TRBD2,TRBV20-1,TRBJ2-1,few,TGCAGTGCTGGGACACTAAGCGGGAGCTCCTACAATGAGCAGTTCTTC,CSAGTLSGSSYNEQFF
TRBD1,TRBV20-1,TRBJ1-1,few,TGCAGTGCTAGAGATGAGGGGGCAGGTCGGGGCACTGAAGCTTTCTTT,CSARDEGAGRGTEAFF
TRBD2,TRBV5-6,TRBJ2-1,.,TGTGCCAGCAGCTCGAGCCGGGGGGTTGAGCAGTTCTTC,CASSSSRGVEQFF
.,TRBV6-8,TRBJ1-4,.,TGTGCCAGCAGTCCGGGGTCGACATCGGCTAATGAAAAACTGTTTTTT,CASSPGSTSANEKLFF
TRBD2,TRBV7-9,TRBJ2-1,.,TGTGCCAGCACCCATAGCGGGAGATTAACTAATGAGCAGTTCTTC,CASTHSGRLTNEQFF
.,TRBV27,TRBJ2-3,many,TGTGCCAGCACACTCCAGACAGTCGGGGGTACAGATACGCAGTATTTT,CASTLQTVGGTDTQYF
TRBD1,TRBV11-1,TRBJ1-4,few,TGTGCCAGCAGCTGGACAGGGGTAGGGGAAAAACTGTTTTTT,CASSWTGVGEKLFF
TRBD1,TRBV6-2/TRBV6-3,TRBJ1-5,many,TGTGCCAGCAGAGACGGGACAGGCGATGGTCAGCCCCAGCATTTT,CASRDGTGDGQPQHF
.,TRBV10-3,TRBJ1-2,once,TGTGCCATCAGTGAGTCGGTTGACGGCTATGGCTACACCTTC,CAISESVDGYGYTF
TRBD1,TRBV15,TRBJ1-6,few,TGTGCCACCAGCAAGGGACAGGATAGTTCACCCCTCCACTTT,CATSKGQDSSPLHF
.,TRBV12-3/TRBV12-4,TRBJ2-1,many,TGTGCCAGCAGTTTAAGGGGGGGCTCCTACAATGAGCAGTTCTTC,CASSLRGGSYNEQFF
.,TRBV11-1,TRBJ1-1,.,TGTGCCAGCAGCTTATCAACGAACACTGAAGCTTTCTTT,CASSLSTNTEAFF
.,TRBV11-2,TRBJ2-1,.,TGTGCCAGCAGCTTAGTTACTCACTACAATGAGCAGTTCTTC,CASSLVTHYNEQFF
TRBD2,TRBV7-2,TRBJ2-2,few,TGTGCCAGCAGAACTAGCGGGGGGGCTCCCGGGGAGCTGTTTTTT,CASRTSGGAPGELFF